This record covers a single T cell receptor (beta chain). What it binds is unknown. As the method for making TCR beta libraries, quantitative 5'-RACE with molecular barcodes was used. One entry per CDR3 protein results from TCRdb running MiXCR on the 5' RACE reads. Of some 840,000 distinct CDR3 sequences in the sample, 12% were seen once. The data were obtained in a study of CD8 T cells in ankylosing spondylitis. The V gene end was trimmed by 6 bases and the J gene end by 4 bases; junction bases not matched to a gene: 7. Germline CDR1 reads SGHTA; CDR2 reads FQGNSA. There are 15 residues in the CDR3. General study results and limits: Apparently characteristic of ankylosing spondylitis blood was a TCR beta motif (under ten highly homologous variants).

The TCR was taken from a male donor with ankylosing spondylitis. Sequenced material: blood, either unsorted or a sorted T cell fraction (not recorded which). The V call is TRBV7-2, the J call TRBJ2-2, with TRBD2 matching over 8 bases. The CDR3 nucleotides read TGTGCCAGCAGGAAAGCGGGAGACGGCACCGGGGAGCTGTTTTTT. Its translation: CASRKAGDGTGELFF.